This T cell receptor (beta chain) was found in a study of cytomegalovirus exposure and HLA in healthy donors. PCR was performed using 60 Vbeta and 13 Jbeta primers. The table came from immunoSEQ multiplex PCR; TCRdb's copy has only in-frame clones and leaves some out. This repertoire comprises some 70,000 clones; its ten largest clones make up less than 6%. Germline values: CDR1 SNHLY, CDR2 FYNNEI. V gave up 9 bases and J gave up 6 bases; unmatched junction bases: 6. CDR3 size: 15 residues. V and J are TRBV2 and TRBJ2-1, with 15 bases fitting TRBD2. The sample was PBMCs. This clonotype originated in a man aged 40-50 years in good health and CMV-seronegative. The CDR3 sequence is CARGLAGGQSNEQFF. For the CDR3, the DNA is TGTGCCAGGGGACTAGCGGGAGGTCAAAGCAATGAGCAGTTCTTC.